Listed below are T cell receptor beta chains from one sample, sequenced in a study of shared clonotypes between healthy human individuals. Profiled with immunoSEQ multiplex PCR; TCRdb holds only in-frame clones, not every one. Here the sample spans roughly 2.1 million clones, about 92% being singletons. Sequencing was done on a sample of naive CD8+ T cells from PBMCs. These receptors all come from a man younger than 35 in good health. Some clones in this sample may be carry-over from other donors' samples. Both conserved end residues are part of each CDR3. D genes are given only for firm matches. Size tells how often a clone was seen (once, few, many) or the class of an expanded clone, and some rows leave it out.

j_call: TRBJ2-3
v_call: TRBV7-2
clone_size: NA
d_call: TRBD1
cdr3_aa: CASSRATGGRRDTQYF
cdr3_nt: TGTGCCAGCAGCAGAGCCACAGGGGGCAGGAGGGATACGCAGTATTTT

j_call: TRBJ1-5
v_call: TRBV10-2
clone_size: NA
d_call: TRBD1
cdr3_aa: CASTEALLPSGTESTSYQPQHF
cdr3_nt: TGCGCCAGCACCGAGGCCCTCTTACCCTCCGGGACAGAGTCTACTTCCTATCAGCCCCAGCATTTT

j_call: TRBJ1-1
v_call: TRBV2
clone_size: NA
d_call: NA
cdr3_aa: CASRGILGTEAFF
cdr3_nt: TGTGCCAGCAGGGGCATCCTGGGCACTGAAGCTTTCTTT

j_call: TRBJ2-3
v_call: TRBV7-9
clone_size: NA
d_call: NA
cdr3_aa: CASSFTDSTDTQYF
cdr3_nt: TGTGCCAGCAGCTTTACGGACAGCACAGATACGCAGTATTTT

j_call: TRBJ2-3
v_call: TRBV7-2
clone_size: NA
d_call: TRBD1
cdr3_aa: CASSVTGGADTQYF
cdr3_nt: TGTGCCAGCAGCGTGACAGGGGGCGCAGATACGCAGTATTTT

j_call: TRBJ2-7
v_call: TRBV2
clone_size: NA
d_call: NA
cdr3_aa: CASRNSLVEQYF
cdr3_nt: TGTGCCAGCAGAAACTCGCTGGTCGAGCAGTACTTC

j_call: TRBJ2-4
v_call: TRBV9
clone_size: NA
d_call: TRBD2
cdr3_aa: CASSVAYGTKDIQYF
cdr3_nt: TGTGCCAGCAGCGTAGCTTACGGGACTAAGGACATTCAGTACTTC

j_call: TRBJ2-1
v_call: TRBV29-1
clone_size: NA
d_call: NA
cdr3_aa: CSVEGGSRSYNEQFF
cdr3_nt: TGCAGCGTTGAAGGGGGGTCCCGCTCCTACAATGAGCAGTTCTTC

j_call: TRBJ2-1
v_call: TRBV27
clone_size: NA
d_call: NA
cdr3_aa: CASRTGYNEQFF
cdr3_nt: TGTGCCAGCAGGACGGGTTACAATGAGCAGTTCTTC

j_call: TRBJ2-1
v_call: TRBV5-6
clone_size: NA
d_call: NA
cdr3_aa: CASSLAAAYEQFF
cdr3_nt: TGTGCCAGCAGCTTGGCCGCGGCGTATGAGCAGTTCTTC

j_call: TRBJ1-1
v_call: TRBV5-1
clone_size: NA
d_call: NA
cdr3_aa: CASSLPRWRRDDPNTEAFF
cdr3_nt: TGCGCCAGCAGCTTACCACGGTGGAGGAGGGATGATCCGAACACTGAAGCTTTCTTT

j_call: TRBJ2-1
v_call: TRBV5-4
clone_size: few
d_call: NA
cdr3_aa: CASSWGTRNEQFF
cdr3_nt: TGTGCCAGCAGCTGGGGGACGCGGAATGAGCAGTTCTTC

j_call: TRBJ2-1
v_call: TRBV27
clone_size: NA
d_call: NA
cdr3_aa: CASSLFSGNEQFF
cdr3_nt: TGTGCCAGCAGTTTATTTTCGGGTAATGAGCAGTTCTTC

j_call: TRBJ2-5
v_call: TRBV29-1
clone_size: NA
d_call: TRBD1
cdr3_aa: CSVENRGAQETQYF
cdr3_nt: TGCAGCGTGGAAAACAGGGGAGCCCAAGAGACCCAGTACTTC

j_call: TRBJ2-3
v_call: TRBV10-2
clone_size: NA
d_call: NA
cdr3_aa: CASSWGSTDTQYF
cdr3_nt: TGCGCCAGCAGTTGGGGGAGCACAGATACGCAGTATTTT

j_call: TRBJ2-7
v_call: TRBV28
clone_size: NA
d_call: NA
cdr3_aa: CASSLTTAVTYEQYF
cdr3_nt: TGTGCCAGCAGTTTAACGACGGCAGTTACCTACGAGCAGTACTTC

j_call: TRBJ2-5
v_call: TRBV27
clone_size: NA
d_call: NA
cdr3_aa: CASSLLPDDQETQYF
cdr3_nt: TGTGCCAGCAGTTTATTGCCGGATGACCAAGAGACCCAGTACTTC

j_call: TRBJ2-5
v_call: TRBV4-1
clone_size: NA
d_call: TRBD1
cdr3_aa: CASSQDALRGTGFKETQYF
cdr3_nt: TGCGCCAGCAGCCAAGATGCCTTGCGTGGGACAGGGTTTAAAGAGACCCAGTACTTC

j_call: TRBJ2-2
v_call: TRBV11-2
clone_size: NA
d_call: TRBD1
cdr3_aa: CASSLPGQITGELFF
cdr3_nt: TGTGCCAGCAGCTTGCCGGGACAGATCACCGGGGAGCTGTTTTTT

j_call: TRBJ2-2
v_call: TRBV5-1
clone_size: NA
d_call: NA
cdr3_aa: CASGGWELGTGELFF
cdr3_nt: TGCGCCAGCGGAGGCTGGGAGCTAGGAACCGGGGAGCTGTTTTTT

j_call: TRBJ1-5
v_call: TRBV2
clone_size: NA
d_call: TRBD1
cdr3_aa: CASSGRPQGDSNQPQHF
cdr3_nt: TGTGCCAGCAGTGGCCGGCCCCAGGGGGATAGCAATCAGCCCCAGCATTTT

j_call: TRBJ1-1
v_call: TRBV19
clone_size: NA
d_call: NA
cdr3_aa: CASSTVHNTEAFF
cdr3_nt: TGTGCCAGTAGTACCGTACACAACACTGAAGCTTTCTTT

j_call: TRBJ2-1
v_call: TRBV27
clone_size: NA
d_call: NA
cdr3_aa: CASSSIRQRLRYNEQFF
cdr3_nt: TGTGCCAGCAGTTCCATAAGACAGAGATTAAGATACAATGAGCAGTTCTTC

j_call: TRBJ1-4
v_call: TRBV5-3
clone_size: NA
d_call: NA
cdr3_aa: CARSRPGTRGEKLFF
cdr3_nt: TGTGCCAGAAGCAGGCCCGGGACACGGGGTGAAAAACTGTTTTTT

j_call: TRBJ2-2
v_call: TRBV7-7
clone_size: NA
d_call: TRBD2
cdr3_aa: CASSSGATSGRGGELFF
cdr3_nt: TGTGCCAGCAGCTCCGGAGCGACTAGCGGGAGGGGAGGGGAGCTGTTTTTT

j_call: TRBJ1-1
v_call: TRBV29-1
clone_size: NA
d_call: NA
cdr3_aa: CSVANPGEGTEAFF
cdr3_nt: TGCAGCGTTGCAAATCCAGGGGAGGGCACTGAAGCTTTCTTT

j_call: TRBJ2-5
v_call: TRBV7-6
clone_size: NA
d_call: NA
cdr3_aa: CASSLNTGVGEETQYF
cdr3_nt: TGTGCCAGCAGCTTAAATACGGGAGTAGGAGAAGAGACCCAGTACTTC

j_call: TRBJ2-7
v_call: TRBV9
clone_size: NA
d_call: NA
cdr3_aa: CASSNGVGGHEQYF
cdr3_nt: TGTGCCAGCAGCAATGGGGTTGGTGGTCACGAGCAGTACTTC

j_call: TRBJ2-7
v_call: TRBV4-3
clone_size: NA
d_call: NA
cdr3_aa: CASRLSPVSDKQYF
cdr3_nt: TGCGCCAGCAGGCTCTCCCCCGTATCCGATAAGCAGTACTTC

j_call: TRBJ2-5
v_call: TRBV25-1
clone_size: NA
d_call: NA
cdr3_aa: CASSEFSSWETQYF
cdr3_nt: TGTGCCAGCAGTGAATTTAGTAGCTGGGAGACCCAGTACTTC

j_call: TRBJ2-2
v_call: TRBV7-9
clone_size: NA
d_call: NA
cdr3_aa: CASSLVGMNTGELFF
cdr3_nt: TGTGCCAGCAGCTTAGTGGGGATGAACACCGGGGAGCTGTTTTTT

j_call: TRBJ2-7
v_call: TRBV5-1
clone_size: NA
d_call: TRBD1
cdr3_aa: CASSIDRGRRYEQYF
cdr3_nt: TGCGCCAGCAGCATAGACAGGGGGCGTCGGTACGAGCAGTACTTC

j_call: TRBJ2-6
v_call: TRBV11-3
clone_size: NA
d_call: NA
cdr3_aa: CASSPREGVGANVLTF
cdr3_nt: TGTGCCAGCAGCCCGCGGGAAGGGGTCGGGGCCAACGTCCTGACTTTC

j_call: TRBJ2-7
v_call: TRBV11-2
clone_size: once
d_call: NA
cdr3_aa: CASSLSRDSSYEQYF
cdr3_nt: TGTGCCAGCAGCTTATCGCGAGATAGCTCCTACGAGCAGTACTTC

j_call: TRBJ2-3
v_call: TRBV10-1
clone_size: NA
d_call: TRBD2
cdr3_aa: CASSESSSGTPWTDTQYF
cdr3_nt: TGCGCCAGCAGTGAGTCGTCTAGCGGGACCCCATGGACAGATACGCAGTATTTT

j_call: TRBJ2-3
v_call: TRBV27
clone_size: NA
d_call: TRBD2
cdr3_aa: CASSPFRASGSFTDTQYF
cdr3_nt: TGTGCCAGCAGTCCCTTCAGGGCTAGCGGGAGTTTCACAGATACGCAGTATTTT

j_call: TRBJ1-3
v_call: TRBV7-2
clone_size: NA
d_call: TRBD1
cdr3_aa: CASSPDRGTGNTIYF
cdr3_nt: TGTGCCAGCAGCCCGGACAGGGGAACTGGAAACACCATATATTTT

j_call: TRBJ2-1
v_call: TRBV30
clone_size: NA
d_call: TRBD2
cdr3_aa: CAWSVLGGRYNEQFF
cdr3_nt: TGTGCCTGGAGTGTACTCGGCGGGAGGTACAATGAGCAGTTCTTC

j_call: TRBJ2-3
v_call: TRBV11-2
clone_size: once
d_call: NA
cdr3_aa: CASSPRNTDTQYF
cdr3_nt: TGTGCCAGCAGTCCCCGAAACACAGATACGCAGTATTTT

j_call: TRBJ2-1
v_call: TRBV19
clone_size: NA
d_call: TRBD1
cdr3_aa: CASSHTGQGNNEQFF
cdr3_nt: TGTGCCAGTAGTCATACGGGACAGGGAAACAATGAGCAGTTCTTC

j_call: TRBJ1-1
v_call: TRBV6-1
clone_size: NA
d_call: NA
cdr3_aa: CASSPGRYTEAFF
cdr3_nt: TGTGCCAGCTCCCCGGGGAGGTACACTGAAGCTTTCTTT

j_call: TRBJ2-1
v_call: TRBV7-2
clone_size: NA
d_call: TRBD2
cdr3_aa: CASSSRGLAGPQFF
cdr3_nt: TGTGCCAGCAGCTCCCGGGGACTAGCGGGACCGCAGTTCTTC

j_call: TRBJ1-1
v_call: TRBV11-2
clone_size: few
d_call: NA
cdr3_aa: CASSPRESTEAFF
cdr3_nt: TGTGCCAGCAGCCCCAGGGAGTCCACTGAAGCTTTCTTT

j_call: TRBJ2-7
v_call: TRBV5-1
clone_size: NA
d_call: TRBD1
cdr3_aa: CASSFGTEEYF
cdr3_nt: TGCGCCAGCAGCTTTGGGACAGAGGAGTACTTC

j_call: TRBJ2-7
v_call: TRBV7-8
clone_size: NA
d_call: NA
cdr3_aa: CASSQSTETYEQYF
cdr3_nt: TGTGCCAGCAGCCAATCGACCGAGACCTACGAGCAGTACTTC

j_call: TRBJ2-1
v_call: TRBV7-9
clone_size: NA
d_call: NA
cdr3_aa: CASSNRPLVEQFF
cdr3_nt: TGTGCCAGCAGCAACCGGCCTCTGGTGGAGCAGTTCTTC

j_call: TRBJ2-1
v_call: TRBV5-6
clone_size: NA
d_call: NA
cdr3_aa: CASSPDSVMYNEQFF
cdr3_nt: TGTGCCAGCAGCCCCGACAGTGTTATGTACAATGAGCAGTTCTTC

j_call: TRBJ2-1
v_call: TRBV7-9
clone_size: NA
d_call: TRBD2
cdr3_aa: CASSSGTSPTYNEQFF
cdr3_nt: TGTGCCAGCAGCTCTGGGACTAGCCCCACCTACAATGAGCAGTTCTTC

j_call: TRBJ2-7
v_call: TRBV4-2
clone_size: NA
d_call: TRBD2
cdr3_aa: CASSQEGGSFSYEQYF
cdr3_nt: TGTGCCAGCAGCCAAGAGGGCGGGAGCTTCTCCTACGAGCAGTACTTC

j_call: TRBJ1-2
v_call: TRBV12-5
clone_size: NA
d_call: TRBD1
cdr3_aa: CASGLGEGAGRGYTF
cdr3_nt: TGTGCTAGTGGTTTGGGAGAGGGGGCAGGGAGAGGCTACACCTTC

j_call: TRBJ2-3
v_call: TRBV29-1
clone_size: NA
d_call: NA
cdr3_aa: CSVEDRVVIRGDTQYF
cdr3_nt: TGCAGCGTTGAAGATCGAGTGGTAATCCGGGGAGATACGCAGTATTTT

j_call: TRBJ2-7
v_call: TRBV6-5
clone_size: NA
d_call: NA
cdr3_aa: CASSLRTGNSYEQYF
cdr3_nt: TGTGCCAGCAGCCTCCGAACGGGGAACTCCTACGAGCAGTACTTC

j_call: TRBJ2-7
v_call: TRBV7-9
clone_size: NA
d_call: NA
cdr3_aa: CASSPRDNPLNEQYF
cdr3_nt: TGTGCCAGCAGCCCCCGGGACAACCCTCTTAACGAGCAGTACTTC